The 9 T cell receptor beta chains listed next were all sequenced from one sample in a study of T cell responses to AZD1222 COVID-19 vaccine. Here immunoSEQ multiplex PCR was the method, and the copy in TCRdb shows in-frame clones only, minus some. The table lists over 95,000 clones, roughly nine tenths of them singletons. This specimen consisted of peripheral blood, obtained 28 days after the second AZD1222 dose. The receptors were gathered from an adult who received the AZD1222 COVID-19 vaccine.

V usage is TRBV7-2 and J usage is TRBJ1-2; 8 nucleotides agree with TRBD1. Germline V gene data show CDR1 as SGHTA and CDR2 as FQGNSA. CDR3 size: 15 residues. The trim removed 0 bases at V and 8 bases at J, leaving 8 bases unmatched. CDR3 bases: TGTGCCAGCAGCTTAGCGCTAGGACAGGGAGAAGGCTACACCTTC. Protein product: CASSLALGQGEGYTF.

The CDR3: CASSQATAGGRKARYEQYF. DNA for the CDR3: TGTGCCAGCAGCCAAGCTACAGCGGGAGGCCGAAAGGCCCGCTACGAGCAGTACTTC. The chain couples TRBV3-1 (or the pseudogene TRBV3-2) to TRBJ2-7; 9 bases fit TRBD2. This CDR3 is 19 amino acids long. V shed 1 base and J 3 bases; nucleotides not matched to a gene: 16. CDR1 and CDR2 from the germline V gene are LGHDT and YNNKEL (reference sequence).

This chain joins TRBV7-3 and TRBJ1-1; tentatively, D is TRBD1 (6 bases). The CDR3 loop spans 14 amino acids. The germline V gene has CDR1 SGHTA and CDR2 FQGTGA. Between the trimmed V and J ends, which lost 3 bases and 2 bases, there was a span of 10 bases. The CDR3 nucleotides are TGTGCCAGCAGCTTGACAGGAGTTAACACTGAAGCTTTCTTT. Amino acid sequence: CASSLTGVNTEAFF.

The V gene is TRBV18, the J gene TRBJ2-3, with a tentative D call TRBD1 (5 bases). With 4 bases removed from V and 6 bases from J, the gap between germline ends came to 14 bases. The CDR3 is made up of 14 amino acids. Germline assignment: CDR1 KGHSH and CDR2 LQKENI. The DNA of the CDR3 is TGTGCCAGCTCACTTCTTCCGAAGGGGGATACGCAGTATTTT. It yields the protein CASSLLPKGDTQYF.

This clone has only one observation. The rearrangement joins TRBV4-1 to TRBJ2-1; TRBD2 matches at 8 bases. CDR1 and CDR2 (germline): MGHRA, YSYEKL. This CDR3 contains 17 residues. Trimming at V came to 3 bases and at J to 0 bases, leaving 7 bases not matched to a gene. In nucleotides, the CDR3 is TGCGCCAGCAGCCACGGGAGGGGGGTTAGCTCCTACAATGAGCAGTTCTTC. This codes for CASSHGRGVSSYNEQFF.

The V and J genes are TRBV28 and TRBJ1-2; TRBD1 is a possible D gene (6 bases). The germline V and J ends were trimmed by 8 bases and 8 bases, with 21 bases remaining between them. CDR3 size: 14 residues. The germline V gene has CDR1 MDHEN and CDR2 SYDVKM. CDR3: CASYRQAPRGGYTF. CDR3 DNA sequence: TGTGCCAGCTACCGACAGGCCCCCAGGGGAGGCTACACCTTC.

This chain connects TRBV10-3 to TRBJ2-1, with D tentatively TRBD2 (6 bases). Trimming cost V 2 bases and J 6 bases, with 11 bases left between them. The CDR3 totals 14 residues. Germline V gives CDR1 ENHRY, CDR2 SYGVKD. The CDR3 protein is CAISERKRVNEQFF. The CDR3 DNA follows: TGTGCCATCAGTGAGAGGAAGCGGGTCAATGAGCAGTTCTTC.

This chain joins TRBV7-9 and TRBJ2-2, with TRBD1 identical over 9 bases. The CDR3 spans 15 residues. The V gene's germline CDR1 is SEHNR and CDR2 FQNEAQ (reference sequence). V dropped 4 bases and J dropped 6; count of bases not matched to a gene: 6. In DNA form, the CDR3 reads TGTGCCAGCAGCTCACGGGACAGGGTGGCCGGGGAGCTGTTTTTT. Translating it yields CASSSRDRVAGELFF.

The genes are TRBV5-1 and TRBJ2-3, with a possible D match to TRBD2 (6 bases). The CDR3 consists of 15 residues. V dropped 0 bases and J dropped 0 bases, with 8 bases sitting between them. Germline-derived CDR1 and CDR2 are SGHRS and YFSETQ. This CDR3 is CASSLGSGSTDTQYF. The CDR3 DNA reads as TGCGCCAGCAGCTTGGGGAGCGGGAGCACAGATACGCAGTATTTT.